The 24 T cell receptor beta chains below all came from one sample that was sequenced in a study of identical twins. MiXCR, run by TCRdb on the 5' RACE reads, gives a single entry per CDR3 protein. The repertoire has around 570,000 distinct CDR3 sequences, roughly 9.9% of them found once; the top ten carry around 3%. This sample also appeared in a second study, on yellow fever vaccine responses in identical twins.

Material for sequencing was PBMCs. Receptor source: a woman under 30 in good health.

This clonotype was counted ten times or more. The chain couples TRBV7-2 to TRBJ1-5; 8 positions agree with TRBD1. Germline CDR1 SGHTA, CDR2 FQGNSA. This CDR3 contains 14 residues. The V and J ends lost 3 bases and 6 bases, in that order; junction bases with no gene match: 4. CDR3 sequence: CASSFGTGGQPQHF. The CDR3 DNA reads TGTGCCAGCAGCTTCGGGACAGGAGGTCAGCCCCAGCATTTT.

V usage is TRBV30 and J usage is TRBJ2-2, with 8 bases matching TRBD1. The germline gives CDR1 GTSNPN, CDR2 SVGIG (reference sequence). The junction had 5 bases not matched to a gene; V was cut back by 7 bases and J by 1 base. This CDR3 has 14 residues. The CDR3 region is CASPGTGNTGELFF. The DNA of the CDR3 is TGTGCCTCCCCCGGGACAGGGAACACCGGGGAGCTGTTTTTT. Complete variable domain (other parts from reference TRBV30 and TRBJ2-2): SQTIHQWPATLVQPVGSPLSLECTVEGTSNPNLYWYRQAAGRGLQLLFYSVGIGQISSEVPQNLSASRPQDRQFILSSKKLLLSDSGFYLCASPGTGNTGELFFGEGSRLTVL.

In this sample, this clonotype turned up many times. The chain carries TRBV5-6 and TRBJ2-1, with TRBD1 identical over 7 bases. V lost 1 base and J lost 12; bases outside the gene matches: 19. Germline loops: CDR1 SGHDT, CDR2 YYEEEE. The CDR3 has 17 amino acids. The CDR3 DNA sequence: TGTGCCAGCAGCTTGATCTTTAGGACAGGATTGGAGATTGGGCAGTTCTTC. This translates into CASSLIFRTGLEIGQFF.

CDR3 protein: CSVLGGGPGNSPLHF. Here the CDR3 DNA reads TGCAGTGTTTTGGGCGGGGGGCCAGGGAATTCACCCCTCCACTTT. The chain employs TRBV20-1 and TRBJ1-6, with D maybe TRBD1 (6 bases). The germline V gene has CDR1 DFQATT and CDR2 SNEGSKA (reference sequence). The CDR3 consists of 15 residues. V was trimmed by 7 bases and J by 7 bases, leaving 20 bases between them.

A note on this clonotype: The germline gene is not matched at one end of the junction; a read error may be the cause. The V call is TRBV20-1, the J call TRBJ2-1, with D tentatively TRBD2 (6 bases). The CDR3 contains 16 residues. The germline gives CDR1 DFQATT, CDR2 SNEGSKA (reference sequence). The DNA for the CDR3 is TGCTGTGCTAGAGATCTGGCGGGGCCCTCCTACAATGAGCAGTTCTTC. Amino acids: CCARDLAGPSYNEQFF.

This clonotype was seen at least ten times. The chain is built from TRBV7-2 and TRBJ2-3; D is undetermined. The length of the CDR3 is 11 residues. V lost 5 bases, J lost 7 bases, and 7 bases lay in between. Germline CDR1 reads SGHTA; CDR2 reads FQGNSA. The CDR3 DNA follows: TGTGCCAGCAGCCGTGGGTATACGCAGTATTTT. Its translation: CASSRGYTQYF.

Worth noting for this clonotype: A much larger clone lies a single base off, so this may be a read error. This chain uses TRBV20-1 with TRBJ2-3, with TRBD2 matching 9 bases. The CDR3 totals 16 residues. CDR1 DFQATT and CDR2 SNEGSKA come from the germline V gene (reference sequence). CDR3 residues: CCARSEIAGVGGTQYF. CDR3 in DNA: TGCTGTGCTAGAAGCGAAATAGCGGGGGTTGGGGGTACGCAGTATTTT.

The chain carries TRBV14 and TRBJ1-2; 7 nucleotides agree with TRBD1. The V and J ends lost 1 base and 4 bases, in that order; junction bases with no gene match: 6. This CDR3 is built from 15 residues. The V gene's germline CDR1 is SGHDN and CDR2 FVKESK. The CDR3 sequence: CASSQVAGTAYGYTF. The CDR3, as DNA: TGTGCCAGCAGCCAAGTAGCCGGGACAGCCTATGGCTACACCTTC.

This clonotype showed up just a few times. The chain employs TRBV7-2 and TRBJ2-1; TRBD1 is a possible D gene (6 bases). The ends were cut back, 6 bases at V and 10 bases at J, with 13 bases in the middle. The CDR3 totals 12 residues. CDR1 and CDR2 from the germline V gene are SGHTA and FQGNSA. The CDR3 loop is CASRQGVGEQFF. CDR3 bases: TGTGCCAGCAGACAGGGAGTAGGGGAGCAGTTCTTC. Drawing the rest from reference TRBV7-2 and TRBJ2-1, the complete variable domain is GAGVSQSPSNKVTEKGKDVELRCDPISGHTALYWYRQSLGQGLEFLIYFQGNSAPDKSGLPSDRFSAERTGGSVSTLTIQRTQQEDSAVYLCASRQGVGEQFFGPGTRLTVL.

The V gene is TRBV7-8, the J gene TRBJ2-7; unclear D gene. CDR1 is SGHVS, CDR2 FQNEAQ, per germline. This CDR3 has 13 amino acids. Trimming left V 7 bases short and J 6 bases short, with 16 bases between. The CDR3 reads CASNQQPVGEQYF. In DNA form, the CDR3 reads TGTGCCAGCAACCAGCAGCCCGTAGGCGAGCAGTACTTC.

This clonotype was counted many times. The chain combines TRBV7-2 with TRBJ2-1, with D perhaps TRBD1 or TRBD2 (6 bases each). V was pared by 1 base and J by 3 bases, with 10 bases between. This CDR3 has 15 residues. Germline loops: CDR1 SGHTA, CDR2 FQGNSA. CDR3 coding DNA: TGTGCCAGCAGCTTAGACGGGGGCCTCTACAATGAGCAGTTCTTC. Translating it yields CASSLDGGLYNEQFF. Full variable domain (outside the CDR3, taken from reference TRBV7-2 and TRBJ2-1): GAGVSQSPSNKVTEKGKDVELRCDPISGHTALYWYRQSLGQGLEFLIYFQGNSAPDKSGLPSDRFSAERTGGSVSTLTIQRTQQEDSAVYLCASSLDGGLYNEQFFGPGTRLTVL.

In this sample, this clonotype turned up many times. The chain uses TRBV19 and TRBJ2-1; TRBD2 aligns across 13 bases. With V trimmed by 4 bases and J by 5 bases, 2 bases remained unmatched. Germline CDR1 and CDR2: LNHDA and SQIVND (reference sequence). This CDR3 has 15 amino acids. The DNA of the CDR3 is TGTGCCAGTAGTAGGGGACTAGCGGGAAACAATGAGCAGTTCTTC. Its translation is CASSRGLAGNNEQFF.

This clonotype was seen more than once but under ten times. This rearrangement joins TRBV6-2 or TRBV6-3 to TRBJ2-6; D unresolved. V gave up 7 bases and J gave up 0 bases, with 19 bases separating them. Germline values: CDR1 MNHEY, CDR2 SVGEGT. The CDR3 runs 18 residues. The CDR3 here is CASTPKALFGSGANVLTF. DNA of the CDR3: TGTGCCAGCACCCCGAAGGCGTTGTTCGGCTCTGGGGCCAACGTCCTGACTTTC.

The sample holds many counts of this clonotype. This chain links TRBV4-3 with TRBJ2-1; 13 nucleotides agree with TRBD2. The CDR3 sequence is 15 residues long. V lost 1 base to trimming and J lost 8 bases; unmatched junction nucleotides: 2. Germline values: CDR1 LGHNA, CDR2 YSLEER. The CDR3 DNA sequence: TGCGCCAGCAGCCAAGTACTAGCGGGGGGGGATGAGCAGTTCTTC. Its protein product is CASSQVLAGGDEQFF.

This clonotype was observed a handful of times. The V call is TRBV27, the J call TRBJ2-7; unclear D gene. The CDR3 extends over 16 amino acids. Germline V CDR1 and CDR2: MNHEY, SMNVEV (reference sequence). V dropped 4 bases and J dropped 0 bases, with 16 bases sitting between them. For the CDR3, the DNA is TGTGCCAGCAGTTCCAGACACAAACCCCCCTCCTACGAGCAGTACTTC. Amino acid sequence: CASSSRHKPPSYEQYF.

V and J are TRBV6-2 or TRBV6-3 and TRBJ2-4; D uncertain. The CDR3 consists of 14 residues. The V and J ends lost 2 bases and 0 bases respectively, with 5 bases between them. CDR1 MNHEY and CDR2 SVGEGT come from the germline V gene. The CDR3 here is CASSYDIAKNIQYF. The CDR3 DNA sequence: TGTGCCAGCAGTTACGATATAGCCAAAAACATTCAGTACTTC.

J is TRBJ2-2 and V is TRBV11-2, with TRBD2 as a possible D gene (5 bases). Germline values: CDR1 SGHAT, CDR2 FQNNGV. The length of the CDR3 is 12 residues. Trimming removed 8 bases at V and 6 bases at J, with 10 bases between. The CDR3 DNA is TGTGCCAGCGACGGGGATGCCGGGGAGCTGTTTTTT. Its protein is CASDGDAGELFF. The whole variable domain, filled in from reference TRBV11-2 and TRBJ2-2, reads EAGVAQSPRYKIIEKRQSVAFWCNPISGHATLYWYQQILGQGPKLLIQFQNNGVVDDSQLPKDRFSAERLKGVDSTLKIQPAKLEDSAVYLCASDGDAGELFFGEGSRLTVL.

The V call is TRBV7-9, the J call TRBJ2-7; D remains ambiguous. V lost 5 bases, J lost 4 bases, and 15 bases lay in between. The CDR3 runs to 14 residues. Germline V CDR1 and CDR2: SEHNR, FQNEAQ (reference sequence). Here the CDR3 reads CASSDNHDTYEQYF. CDR3 sequence (DNA): TGTGCCAGCAGCGACAATCACGATACATACGAGCAGTACTTC.

The chain is built from TRBV7-9 and TRBJ2-1, with TRBD2 matching over 8 bases. The ends lost 8 bases at V and 6 bases at J; junction bases unmatched: 9. Germline V CDR1 and CDR2: SEHNR, FQNEAQ (reference sequence). CDR3 length equals 14 residues. In nucleotides, the CDR3 is TGTGCCAGCGTCGGACTAGCACGAGGCAATGAGCAGTTCTTC. Translated, it gives CASVGLARGNEQFF. The full variable domain, its missing parts supplied by reference TRBV7-9 and TRBJ2-1, is DTGVSQNPRHKITKRGQNVTFRCDPISEHNRLYWYRQTLGQGPEFLTYFQNEAQLEKSRLLSDRFSAERPKGSFSTLEIQRTEQGDSAMYLCASVGLARGNEQFFGPGTRLTVL.

This rearrangement joins TRBV7-6 to TRBJ2-3, with D possibly being TRBD2 (5 bases). The germline V gene encodes CDR1 SGHVS and CDR2 FNYEAQ. This CDR3 contains 16 residues. V lost 5 bases, J lost 4 bases, and 19 bases lay in between. DNA for the CDR3: TGTGCCAGCAGCCTATCGCCGGGGAATTTGGCAGATACGCAGTATTTT. Its translation: CASSLSPGNLADTQYF.

V is TRBV6-5 and J is TRBJ1-1, with a weak D call TRBD1 (5 bases). Per the germline V gene, CDR1 is MNHEY and CDR2 is SVGAGI. V lost 2 bases, J lost 5 bases, and 15 bases lay in between. CDR3 length equals 15 residues. The CDR3 protein is CASSYGGPWGTEAFF. As DNA, the CDR3 is TGTGCCAGCAGTTACGGTGGACCTTGGGGGACTGAAGCTTTCTTT.

This clonotype has a handful of counts. The chain links TRBV19 to TRBJ1-5; tentatively, D is TRBD1 (5 bases). The V gene's germline CDR1 is LNHDA and CDR2 SQIVND (reference sequence). The V end was cut by 5 bases, the J end by 0 bases, with 11 bases between. CDR3 length: 15 residues. In DNA form, the CDR3 reads TGTGCCAGTAGTGGCCAGGGATATAGCAATCAGCCCCAGCATTTT. Translated: CASSGQGYSNQPQHF. Based on the CDR3 plus reference TRBV19 and TRBJ1-5, the full variable domain is DGGITQSPKYLFRKEGQNVTLSCEQNLNHDAMYWYRQDPGQGLRLIYYSQIVNDFQKGDIAEGYSVSREKKESFPLTVTSAQKNPTAFYLCASSGQGYSNQPQHFGDGTRLSIL.

The V gene is TRBV6-1, the J gene TRBJ1-6, with 9 bases that match TRBD1. The CDR3 extends over 13 amino acids. V shed 6 bases, J shed 10 bases, and the junction held 4 bases outside the gene matches. From germline, CDR1 is MNHNS and CDR2 SASEGT. The CDR3 sequence: CASRRQGESPLHF. For the CDR3, the DNA is TGTGCCAGCAGGCGACAGGGGGAATCACCCCTCCACTTT.

This clonotype was detected a few times. V gene TRBV18 combines with J gene TRBJ1-4, with 8 bases that match TRBD1. The germline V gene encodes CDR1 KGHSH and CDR2 LQKENI. The V and J ends lost 3 bases and 8 bases, in that order; junction bases with no gene match: 5. The CDR3 is 14 residues long. Written as DNA, the CDR3 is TGTGCCAGCTCACCCGGGACAGGTGAAGAAAAACTGTTTTTT. It specifies CASSPGTGEEKLFF.